These T cell receptor beta chains were read from a single sample in a study of CD8+ T cells in alopecia areata. Profiling relied on immunoSEQ multiplex PCR, and the TCRdb table lists in-frame clones only, not all of them. The table includes about 220,000 clones, about 58% detected once. This specimen consisted of CD4+ T cells sorted from blood, obtained at week 4, from a patient treated with tofacitinib. All receptors come from a human donor with alopecia areata. Both conserved end residues are part of each CDR3. A D gene is named only where the DNA matches it firmly. Clone size is shown for a subset of rows, as once, few, many or a class of expanded clone.

CDR3 protein,CDR3 DNA,D gene,V gene,clone size,J gene
CASTLTGDSSYEQYF,TGCGCCAGCACTCTGACAGGGGATTCCAGCTACGAGCAGTACTTC,TRBD1,TRBV5-1,NA,TRBJ2-7
CASSLREGGGYTF,TGTGCCAGCAGCTTAAGGGAGGGCGGTGGCTACACCTTC,NA,TRBV7-3,many,TRBJ1-2
CASGWDKYYGYTF,TGTGCCAGCGGCTGGGACAAGTACTATGGCTACACCTTC,NA,TRBV21-1,few,TRBJ1-2
CASSRVLGVSSYEQYF,TGTGCCAGCAGCCGGGTTTTGGGGGTGAGCTCCTACGAGCAGTACTTC,NA,TRBV7-9,NA,TRBJ2-7
CASSEGTGGETQYF,TGTGCCAGCAGTGAAGGGACAGGTGGAGAGACCCAGTACTTC,TRBD1,TRBV2,few,TRBJ2-5
CASSPMGGRETQYF,TGTGCCAGCTCACCAATGGGGGGCCGGGAGACCCAGTACTTC,NA,TRBV18,NA,TRBJ2-5
CSVVVAGSGTEAFF,TGCAGCGTTGTAGTTGCGGGCTCGGGCACTGAAGCTTTCTTT,NA,TRBV29-1,once,TRBJ1-1
CASSTGPNTEAFF,TGCGCCAGCAGCACCGGTCCGAACACTGAAGCTTTCTTT,NA,TRBV5-1,NA,TRBJ1-1
CASTTNSGANVLTF,TGCGCCAGCACCACGAACTCTGGGGCCAACGTCCTGACTTTC,NA,TRBV5-1,NA,TRBJ2-6
CASSYSWGNTEAFF,TGTGCCAGCAGTTACTCCTGGGGAAACACTGAAGCTTTCTTT,NA,TRBV6-5,few,TRBJ1-1
CAWSVAASSTDTQYF,TGTGCCTGGAGTGTGGCCGCTTCTAGCACAGATACGCAGTATTTT,NA,TRBV30,NA,TRBJ2-3
CASSSLQFYGYTF,TGTGCCAGCAGTTCACTCCAGTTCTATGGCTACACCTTC,NA,TRBV27,NA,TRBJ1-2
CASSFPGRTYEQYF,TGTGCCAGCAGCTTCCCAGGGAGGACCTACGAGCAGTACTTC,NA,TRBV13,NA,TRBJ2-7
CASTKSRTGDGYTF,TGTGCCAGCACTAAATCCCGGACAGGTGATGGCTACACCTTC,TRBD1,TRBV2,few,TRBJ1-2
CAWGSGLQETQYF,TGTGCCTGGGGGAGTGGGCTCCAAGAGACCCAGTACTTC,NA,TRBV30,NA,TRBJ2-5
CASSLWDGDNEQFF,TGTGCCAGCAGCCTATGGGACGGGGACAATGAGCAGTTCTTC,NA,TRBV11-3,few,TRBJ2-1
CAWSGASWQGAYTEAFF,TGTGCCTGGAGTGGGGCCTCCTGGCAGGGGGCCTACACTGAAGCTTTCTTT,TRBD1,TRBV30,NA,TRBJ1-1
CASSQDPADGNQPQHF,TGCGCCAGCAGCCAAGATCCGGCAGACGGCAATCAGCCCCAGCATTTT,NA,TRBV4-3,NA,TRBJ1-5
CAWSVPGTQDTQYF,TGTGCCTGGAGTGTACCTGGGACTCAAGATACGCAGTATTTT,NA,TRBV30,NA,TRBJ2-3
CASSPDRLMYNEQFF,TGTGCCAGCAGCCCGGACAGGTTGATGTACAATGAGCAGTTCTTC,TRBD1,TRBV27,NA,TRBJ2-1
CAWSNTIRGAGYGYTF,TGTGCCTGGAGTAACACGATCAGGGGGGCAGGCTATGGCTACACCTTC,TRBD1,TRBV30,NA,TRBJ1-2
CSVALVLSGGLSKNIQYF,TGCAGCGTTGCCCTGGTGCTTAGCGGGGGTCTATCCAAAAACATTCAGTACTTC,TRBD2,TRBV29-1,NA,TRBJ2-4
CASSGGTGDTEAFF,TGTGCCAGCAGTGGAGGGACAGGGGACACTGAAGCTTTCTTT,TRBD1,TRBV2,once,TRBJ1-1
CASSPKGHPNTEAFF,TGTGCCAGCTCACCTAAGGGACACCCTAACACTGAAGCTTTCTTT,NA,TRBV18,NA,TRBJ1-1
CASSPPASGGGDTQYF,TGTGCCAGCTCACCACCGGCTAGCGGGGGTGGCGATACGCAGTATTTT,TRBD2,TRBV18,NA,TRBJ2-3
CASSQDPPPTQHEQYF,TGCGCCAGCAGCCAAGATCCTCCCCCGACCCAGCACGAGCAGTACTTC,NA,TRBV4-3,NA,TRBJ2-7
CASSPDRGNMAKNIQYF,TGTGCCAGCAGCCCGGACAGGGGTAATATGGCCAAAAACATTCAGTACTTC,TRBD1,TRBV5-4,few,TRBJ2-4
CSVTGHRRTEAFF,TGCAGCGTAACGGGACACCGACGGACTGAAGCTTTCTTT,NA,TRBV29-1,NA,TRBJ1-1
CASSQDEGEATEAFF,TGCGCCAGCAGCCAAGATGAGGGGGAGGCGACTGAAGCTTTCTTT,NA,TRBV4-1,once,TRBJ1-1
CSVENGGELFF,TGCAGCGTTGAAAACGGCGGGGAGCTGTTTTTT,NA,TRBV29-1,few,TRBJ2-2
CSVEVRGQGSYGYTF,TGCAGCGTTGAAGTGAGAGGACAGGGGAGCTATGGCTACACCTTC,TRBD1,TRBV29-1,NA,TRBJ1-2
CAWTKTGEYSGNTIYF,TGTGCCTGGACTAAGACAGGGGAATACTCTGGAAACACCATATATTTT,TRBD1,TRBV30,NA,TRBJ1-3
CASSLSPGRGTDTQYF,TGCGCCAGCAGCTTATCACCGGGGCGCGGCACAGATACGCAGTATTTT,NA,TRBV11-2,NA,TRBJ2-3
CASTGARVDTQYF,TGTGCCAGCACCGGGGCCCGCGTTGATACGCAGTATTTT,NA,TRBV25-1,NA,TRBJ2-3